This entry lists 27 T cell receptor beta chains sequenced from one sample in a study of vaccination effects on CD4 cells after COVID-19. No antigens are known for them. The assay was immunoSEQ multiplex PCR, and TCRdb's table has in-frame clones only and misses some. The table includes 20,000 to 25,000 clones, roughly two thirds detected once. Expansion of antigen-specific CD4+ T cells with viral peptide pools was carried out by the ViraFEST assay before sequencing. Following culture for approximately ten days, CD4+ T cells were isolated. Nobody among the vaccine recipients had prior SARS-CoV-2 infection (nucleocapsid antibodies were negative). The source material was CD4+ T cells from PBMCs cultured with SARS-CoV-2 spike peptides, sampled before COVID-19 vaccination. The source is a human donor who received a COVID-19 vaccine.

The chain employs TRBV5-6 and TRBJ1-6; D gene uncertain. The CDR3 runs to 11 residues. V dropped 2 bases and J dropped 7 bases, with 1 base sitting between them. Looked up from germline, CDR1 is SGHDT and CDR2 is YYEEEE. The CDR3 bases are TGTGCCAGCAGCTTAAATTCACCCCTCCACTTT. It is translated as CASSLNSPLHF.

This clone is termed medium-sized. The V call is TRBV11-2, the J call TRBJ2-1; D possibly matches TRBD1 or TRBD2 (5 bases each). CDR1 and CDR2 from the germline V gene are SGHAT and FQNNGV. The V end was cut by 0 bases, the J end by 2 bases, with 8 bases between. The CDR3 spans 15 residues. The DNA for the CDR3 is TGTGCCAGCAGCTTAGATAGGGGAGCCTACAATGAGCAGTTCTTC. Translated: CASSLDRGAYNEQFF.

This chain uses TRBV2 with TRBJ2-5, with D unclear. V was shortened by 7 bases and J by 5 bases, with 14 bases between the two germline ends. The germline V gene encodes CDR1 SNHLY and CDR2 FYNNEI. The CDR3 totals 13 residues. The DNA of the CDR3 is TGTGCCAGCAAATCATTCCGTAGGGAGACCCAGTACTTC. Protein sequence: CASKSFRRETQYF.

V gene TRBV7-6 combines with J gene TRBJ1-1; 7 nucleotides agree with TRBD1. Losses at the gene ends were 5 bases for V and 7 bases for J; bases not matched to a gene: 10. Germline-derived CDR1 and CDR2 are SGHVS and FNYEAQ. The CDR3 loop spans 14 amino acids. CDR3 sequence (DNA): TGTGCCAGCAGCCTCGACAGGGACTATTTTGAAGCTTTCTTT. It translates to CASSLDRDYFEAFF.

The chain couples TRBV5-4 to TRBJ1-2, with D uncertain. CDR3 length: 15 amino acids. Germline-derived CDR1 and CDR2 are SGHNT and YYREEE (reference sequence). Trimming took off 0 bases at V and 7 bases at J, with 16 bases between the two ends. CDR3 sequence reads: CASSLAPTEGAGYTF. In DNA, the CDR3 is TGTGCCAGCAGCTTGGCACCAACTGAGGGAGCTGGCTACACCTTC.

The rearrangement uses TRBV23-1 and TRBJ2-3; 10 nucleotides align to TRBD1. TRBV23-1 is annotated as an ORF whose role is uncertain. The CDR3 totals 18 residues. The J segment lost 5 bases and the V segment lost 2 bases, leaving 13 bases of the junction unmatched. Written as DNA, the CDR3 is TGCGCCAGCAGTCAAGAGGCGGGGACAGGGGAAGAATTAGATACGCAGTATTTT. It encodes CASSQEAGTGEELDTQYF.

This clone was seen just once. This chain joins TRBV6-1 and TRBJ2-4, with TRBD1 matching over 8 bases. The V gene's germline CDR1 is MNHNS and CDR2 SASEGT. V dropped 4 bases and J dropped 1; count of bases not matched to a gene: 6. The length of the CDR3 is 16 residues. The CDR3 DNA reads as TGTGCCAGCAGTGCCCAGGGGGCAGGGGCCAAAAACATTCAGTACTTC. Translating gives CASSAQGAGAKNIQYF.

DNA of the CDR3: TGCGCCAGCAGCTCAGGTGACGCCTCTGGTGAAGCTTTCTTT. Its protein product is CASSSGDASGEAFF. The chain recombines TRBV5-1 with TRBJ1-1; D unclear. This CDR3 spans 14 amino acids. The germline V and J ends were trimmed by 3 bases and 7 bases, with 16 bases remaining between them. CDR1 and CDR2 from the germline V gene are SGHRS and YFSETQ.

The chain links TRBV18 to TRBJ1-2, with a weak D call TRBD1 (6 bases). Per germline, CDR1 KGHSH and CDR2 LQKENI. The CDR3 consists of 17 residues. Trimming removed 3 bases from V and 3 bases from J, with 20 bases in between. CDR3 coding DNA: TGTGCCAGCTCACCTCGCTTCCCAGGGGAAGGCGACTATGGCTACACCTTC. It yields the protein CASSPRFPGEGDYGYTF.

This clone came up a few times. This chain connects TRBV27 to TRBJ1-5; 8 nucleotides match TRBD1. The ends lost 6 bases at V and 0 bases at J; junction bases unmatched: 7. The length of the CDR3 is 16 residues. Per germline, CDR1 MNHEY and CDR2 SMNVEV (reference sequence). CDR3 in amino acids: CASRSRGPGSNQPQHF. The CDR3 DNA is TGTGCCAGCAGATCCAGGGGGCCGGGTAGCAATCAGCCCCAGCATTTT.

The chain links TRBV11-2 to TRBJ2-7; D call uncertain. CDR1 and CDR2 from the germline V gene are SGHAT and FQNNGV. The CDR3 sequence is 15 residues long. Trimming left V 1 base short and J 1 base short, with 11 bases between. CDR3 bases: TGTGCCAGCAGCTTAGCCTTTGTCAGATCCTACGAGCAGTACTTC. This translates into CASSLAFVRSYEQYF.

The V gene is TRBV5-1, the J gene TRBJ2-7; TRBD1 is a possible D gene (6 bases). V dropped 4 bases and J dropped 0 bases, with 14 bases sitting between them. CDR1 and CDR2 (germline): SGHRS, YFSETQ. CDR3 length equals 15 residues. The DNA for the CDR3 is TGCGCCAGCAGCCTGGTTGGGGGCTTCTCCTACGAGCAGTACTTC. Its translation: CASSLVGGFSYEQYF.

The CDR3 region is CASSRTQRMTNYGYTF. The CDR3 region has the DNA TGTGCCAGCAGTCGCACCCAGAGGATGACTAACTATGGCTACACCTTC. This chain uses TRBV6-2 or TRBV6-3 with TRBJ1-2, with no clear D. Deletions cut 5 bases from V and 0 bases from J, with 16 bases between. The CDR3 is 16 residues long. Germline CDR1 is MNHEY and CDR2 is SVGEGT.

The chain is built from TRBV9 and TRBJ2-3, with 7 bases that match TRBD2. V lost 3 bases and J lost 2; bases outside the gene matches: 6. This CDR3 has 15 amino acids. Looked up from germline, CDR1 is SGDLS and CDR2 is YYNGEE. The CDR3 DNA is TGTGCCAGCAGCGGTCCGGGGGGTACCACAGATACGCAGTATTTT. It translates to CASSGPGGTTDTQYF. Filled out from reference TRBV9 and TRBJ2-3, the complete variable domain reads DSGVTQTPKHLITATGQRVTLRCSPRSGDLSVYWYQQSLDQGLQFLIQYYNGEERAKGNILERFSAQQFPDLHSELNLSSLELGDSALYFCASSGPGGTTDTQYFGPGTRLTVL.

The rearrangement links TRBV12-3 or TRBV12-4 to TRBJ2-7, with D perhaps matching TRBD1 or TRBD2 (5 bases each). The V end lost 6 bases, the J end lost 2 bases, and 11 bases lay between the germline ends. The CDR3 contains 13 residues. Written as DNA, the CDR3 is TGTGCCAGCAGGCTGAGAGGGGCCTACGAGCAGTACTTC. Translating gives CASRLRGAYEQYF.

In this sample, this clone turned up once. V is TRBV4-1 and J is TRBJ2-5; 11 bases fit TRBD2. Trimming took 0 bases from V and 5 from J; bases not matched to a gene: 8. The CDR3 contains 17 residues. Germline V gene data show CDR1 as MGHRA and CDR2 as YSYEKL. DNA for the CDR3: TGCGCCAGCAGCCAAGATAGCGGGGGGGCCGATCTGGAGACCCAGTACTTC. This gives the protein CASSQDSGGADLETQYF.

This chain links TRBV14 with TRBJ2-1, with D unclear. Trimming stripped 4 bases from V and 5 bases from J, with 21 bases between. Germline CDR1 is SGHDN and CDR2 is FVKESK. The CDR3 covers 17 residues. CDR3 DNA: TGTGCCAGCAGCCTGCGAACTCCCGGACGATCTCACAATGAGCAGTTCTTC. It codes for CASSLRTPGRSHNEQFF. Full variable domain (missing parts from reference TRBV14 and TRBJ2-1): EAGVTQFPSHSVIEKGQTVTLRCDPISGHDNLYWYRRVMGKEIKFLLHFVKESKQDESGMPNNRFLAERTGGTYSTLKVQPAELEDSGVYFCASSLRTPGRSHNEQFFGPGTRLTVL.

In its sample, this clone was seen once. V usage is TRBV10-3 and J usage is TRBJ2-1, with a possible D match to TRBD1 (5 bases). The length of the CDR3 is 12 residues. Germline V gene data show CDR1 as ENHRY and CDR2 as SYGVKD. Trimming removed 8 bases from V and 4 bases from J, with 9 bases in between. The DNA for the CDR3 is TGTGCCATCTTGGGGCCTTACAATGAGCAGTTCTTC. It translates to CAILGPYNEQFF.

V is TRBV27 and J is TRBJ2-3; no clear D gene. The CDR3 runs 15 residues. Trimming pared 3 bases from V and 2 bases from J, leaving 12 bases between. Germline V lookup: CDR1 MNHEY, CDR2 SMNVEV (reference sequence). The DNA for the CDR3 is TGTGCCAGCAGTTTGAGGCAGGCATACACAGATACGCAGTATTTT. As protein: CASSLRQAYTDTQYF.

The rearrangement links TRBV20-1 to TRBJ2-5, with 9 bases aligning to TRBD2. Trimming cost V 3 bases and J 0 bases; bases outside gene matches: 8. There are 16 residues in the CDR3. Per germline, CDR1 DFQATT and CDR2 SNEGSKA (reference sequence). For the CDR3, the DNA is TGCAGTGCTAGTTCAGCGGGGGGCCCTAACCAAGAGACCCAGTACTTC. Translated: CSASSAGGPNQETQYF.

This clone was seen once. The chain couples TRBV9 to TRBJ1-2; D might be TRBD1 (6 bases). The CDR3 has 14 residues. With 3 bases removed from V and 0 bases from J, the gap between germline ends came to 9 bases. The V gene's germline CDR1 is SGDLS and CDR2 YYNGEE. The CDR3 spells CASSAQGTNYGYTF. CDR3 coding DNA: TGTGCCAGCAGCGCCCAGGGGACTAACTATGGCTACACCTTC.

The chain couples TRBV18 to TRBJ2-2; 7 bases line up with TRBD1. The CDR3 is 16 residues long. V dropped 1 base and J dropped 3; count of bases not matched to a gene: 5. Germline V gives CDR1 KGHSH, CDR2 LQKENI. The CDR3 DNA reads as TGTGCCAGCTCACCACAGGGGGCTCTGGACACCGGGGAGCTGTTTTTT. Its protein product is CASSPQGALDTGELFF.

The chain recombines TRBV3-1 (or the pseudogene TRBV3-2) with TRBJ1-3, with no clear D. Germline CDR1 and CDR2: LGHDT and YNNKEL (reference sequence). V was cut by 1 base and J by 0 bases, with 7 bases left in between. The length of the CDR3 is 15 residues. The CDR3 region has the DNA TGTGCCAGCAGCCAAGGGCGAACCTCTGGAAACACCATATATTTT. It is translated as CASSQGRTSGNTIYF.

The J gene is TRBJ1-6, the V gene TRBV6-5; TRBD1 might be the D (5 bases). The V and J ends lost 6 bases and 14 bases respectively, with 20 bases between them. This CDR3 spans 14 amino acids. Germline assignment: CDR1 MNHEY and CDR2 SVGAGI. Here the CDR3 reads CASRLKGTAGSLHF. The CDR3 DNA sequence: TGTGCCAGCAGATTAAAGGGGACTGCCGGTTCCCTCCACTTT.

The DNA of the CDR3 is TGTGCCAGCAGCTTGTTTTCATCAGGGGCATCGTTTAACTATGGCTACACCTTC. This translates into CASSLFSSGASFNYGYTF. The chain recombines TRBV5-8 with TRBJ1-2; D possibly corresponds to TRBD1 (6 bases). V was trimmed by 1 base and J by 1 base, leaving 20 bases between them. Looked up from germline, CDR1 is SGHTS and CDR2 is YDEGEE. The CDR3 totals 18 residues. The full variable domain, in which reference TRBV5-8 and TRBJ1-2 provide the parts outside the CDR3, is EAGVTQSPTHLIKTRGQQATLRCSPISGHTSVYWYQQALGLGLQFLLWYDEGEERNRGNFPPRFSGRQFPNYSSELNVNALELEDSALYLCASSLFSSGASFNYGYTFGSGTRLTVV.

The chain employs TRBV11-3 and TRBJ2-4, with D possibly being TRBD2 (6 bases). Germline assignment: CDR1 SGHNT and CDR2 YENEEA. CDR3 length: 13 amino acids. V was trimmed by 5 bases and J by 3 bases, leaving 8 bases between them. This CDR3 is CASSTGVKNIQYF. CDR3 coding DNA: TGTGCCAGCAGCACGGGGGTCAAAAACATTCAGTACTTC.

The chain joins TRBV14 to TRBJ2-5, with TRBD1 matching 7 bases. CDR1 SGHDN and CDR2 FVKESK come from the germline V gene. CDR3 size: 16 residues. J gave up 6 bases and V 0 bases, and 10 bases lay outside the gene matches. CDR3 protein: CASSQDWGRQGQTQYF. The CDR3 nucleotides are TGTGCCAGCAGCCAAGATTGGGGGCGACAGGGACAGACCCAGTACTTC. The variable domain in full, completed from reference TRBV14 and TRBJ2-5, reads EAGVTQFPSHSVIEKGQTVTLRCDPISGHDNLYWYRRVMGKEIKFLLHFVKESKQDESGMPNNRFLAERTGGTYSTLKVQPAELEDSGVYFCASSQDWGRQGQTQYFGPGTRLLVL.